Each of the 16 T cell receptor delta chains below was sequenced from the same sample in a study of gamma-delta T cells after stem cell transplantation. TCRdb called clones from the RT-PCR reads again using CATT. The sample lists some 2,900 delta-chain clones, more than 1.5% seen once, with about two fifths in the top ten. The sample was gamma-delta T cells. The receptor source for this set is a human donor. It is not recorded whose cells these are; they may come from a transplant donor.

This clone has just a few counts. The chain is built from TRDV2 and TRDJ1; 7 nucleotides match TRDD3. From germline, CDR1 is GEAIGNYY and CDR2 EKD. The CDR3 loop spans 15 amino acids. V lost 2 bases, J lost 1 base, and 6 bases stayed unmatched. In DNA form, the CDR3 reads TGTGCCTGTGACAAGGTGGGGGACTCCACCGATAAACTCATCTTT. Its protein product is CACDKVGDSTDKLIF.

This clone is categorized as large. The sample holds other DNA sequences that translate to the same CDR3. This rearrangement joins TRDV2 to TRDJ1, with TRDD3 identical over 13 bases. Trimming removed 3 bases from V and 0 bases from J; junction bases left unmatched: 9. The CDR3 spans 18 residues. Per germline, CDR1 GEAIGNYY and CDR2 EKD. CDR3 nucleotides: TGTGCCTGTGACGCCGTACTGGGGGATACGCGGGACACCGATAAACTCATCTTT. Encoded protein: CACDAVLGDTRDTDKLIF.

This clone was seen a few times. Since a far larger clone is one base different, this is likely a read error. This same CDR3 is encoded by further DNA sequences in the sample. The chain links TRDV2 to TRDJ3; 8 bases agree with TRDD3. The CDR3 covers 23 residues. The germline CDR1 and CDR2 sequences are GEAIGNYY and EKD. In nucleotides, the CDR3 is TGTGCCTGTGACACCGTTGTCCGGGATACGCCGGAAGAAACCTCCTGGGACACCCGGCAGATGTTTTTC. Translated, it gives CACDTVVRDTPEETSWDTRQMFF.

Only a few counts were recorded for this clone. With only one base between it and a far larger clone, this is likely a read error. This sequence joins TRDV2 and TRDJ3, with 10 bases fitting TRDD3. The length of the CDR3 is 21 residues. The junction had 10 bases not matched to a gene; V was cut back by 0 bases and J by 0 bases. Per germline, CDR1 GEAIGNYY and CDR2 EKD. CDR3 coding DNA: TGTGCCTGTGACACCGCGCGTACTGGGGGATCAAACTCCTGGGACACCCGACAGATGTTTTTC. Its protein is CACDTARTGGSNSWDTRQMFF.

With respect to this clone: The TCRdb record carries a much larger clone's protein, which differs from this DNA's translation at residue 15; a read error is the likely cause, and the protein listed here is the DNA translation. The chain is built from TRDV2 and TRDJ1; 9 bases agree with TRDD3. The CDR3 covers 16 residues. Germline V gene sequence: CDR1 GEAIGNYY, CDR2 EKD. The CDR3 reads CACDTAWGMRDDKLTF. The DNA of the CDR3 is TGTGCCTGTGACACTGCCTGGGGGATGCGTGACGATAAACTCACCTTT.

This clone appeared a few times. With only one base between it and a far larger clone, this is likely a read error. The J gene is TRDJ1, the V gene TRDV2, with D uncertain. Trimming cost V 3 bases and J 3 bases, with 10 bases left between them. The CDR3 has 13 residues. Germline lookup yields CDR1 GEAIGNYY and CDR2 EKD. The CDR3 is CACDSLKADKLIF. The CDR3 DNA is TGTGCCTGTGACTCTTTAAAGGCCGATAAACTCATCTTT.

Notes on this clone: The protein TCRdb lists belongs to a much larger clone and differs from this DNA's translation at residue 13, which points to a read error; the protein shown is made from the DNA. The chain employs TRDV2 and TRDJ3; D might be TRDD3 (6 bases). The germline V gene has CDR1 GEAIGNYY and CDR2 EKD. CDR3 length: 19 residues. The DNA of the CDR3 is TGTGCCTGTGACACCGCGAGTAGTCCTTCTGGCTGGGGCACCCGACAGATGTTTTTC. Its translation: CACDTASSPSGWGTRQMFF.

Worth noting for this clone: This DNA's translation differs at residue 3 from TCRdb's protein, which comes from a much larger clone; a read error is likely, and the protein shown is translated from the DNA. The J gene is TRDJ1, the V gene TRDV2; TRDD3 matches at 8 bases. This CDR3 spans 18 amino acids. Germline values: CDR1 GEAIGNYY, CDR2 EKD. In DNA form, the CDR3 reads TGTGCCTATGACACCGTCGCTGGGGGACCTCAGTACACCGATAAACTCATCTTT. Amino acids: CAYDTVAGGPQYTDKLIF.

Comment on this clone: The protein held in TCRdb is that of a much larger clone and does not match this DNA's translation at residue 4, likely because of a read error; the protein shown is translated from the DNA. Here the CDR3 reads CACGGLGDLLNTDKLIF. The CDR3 coding sequence is TGTGCCTGTGGCGGACTGGGGGACCTTCTTAACACCGATAAACTCATCTTT. This sequence joins TRDV2 and TRDJ1; 9 bases are a match to TRDD3. J was trimmed by 0 bases and V by 5 bases; bases with no gene match: 12. Germline assignment: CDR1 GEAIGNYY and CDR2 EKD. This CDR3 is 17 amino acids long.

This clone was found a few times. A far larger clone lies a single base away; this is likely a read error. The identical CDR3 is also encoded by other nucleotide sequences in the sample. This chain uses TRDV2 with TRDJ1, with 8 bases identical to TRDD3. Germline CDR1 is GEAIGNYY and CDR2 is EKD. The CDR3 is 16 residues long. CDR3 residues: CACDTLLGDNTDKLIF. The CDR3, as DNA: TGTGCCTGTGACACCCTCCTGGGGGACAACACCGATAAGCTCATCTTT.

Note on this clone: A read error is likely here: a far larger clone is one base away. The genes are TRDV2 and TRDJ1; TRDD3 aligns across 11 bases. Trimming took 5 bases from V and 11 from J; bases not matched to a gene: 12. The germline V gene has CDR1 GEAIGNYY and CDR2 EKD. This CDR3 has 14 amino acids. The CDR3 DNA sequence: TGTGCCTGTGGCGCGATGGGGGATACGCTTGAGCTCATCTTT. Translation: CACGAMGDTLELIF.

This clone showed up just a few times. The chain is built from TRDV2 and TRDJ1, with TRDD3 identical over 9 bases. The V gene's germline CDR1 is GEAIGNYY and CDR2 EKD. The V and J ends lost 0 bases and 1 base, in that order; junction bases with no gene match: 8. The CDR3 covers 17 residues. The DNA of the CDR3 is TGTGCCTGTGACACCGTTTCGACTGGGGGACCCACCGATAAACTCATCTTT. Translating gives CACDTVSTGGPTDKLIF.

The J gene is TRDJ1, the V gene TRDV2; 8 positions match TRDD3. V dropped 3 bases and J dropped 0; count of bases not matched to a gene: 11. Per the germline V gene, CDR1 is GEAIGNYY and CDR2 is EKD. The CDR3 consists of 17 residues. CDR3 DNA: TGTGCCTGTGACCCGGTACTGGGGGCCCAGTACACCGATAAACTCATCTTT. Translating it yields CACDPVLGAQYTDKLIF.

This clone turned up a few times. A single base is all that separates this from a far larger clone, so a read error is likely. This sample includes further DNA sequences coding for the same CDR3. This chain links TRDV2 with TRDJ3; 12 nucleotides line up with TRDD3. CDR3 length: 20 amino acids. The germline V gene encodes CDR1 GEAIGNYY and CDR2 EKD. CDR3 nucleotide sequence: TGTGCCTGTGACACGACTGGGGGATACTCGAGCTCCTGGGACACCCGGCAGATGTTTTTC. Translation: CACDTTGGYSSSWDTRQMFF.

In this sample, this clone turned up a few times. The V gene is TRDV2, the J gene TRDJ1, with 13 bases matching TRDD3. Germline CDR1 and CDR2: GEAIGNYY and EKD. J gave up 0 bases and V 3 bases, and 24 bases lay outside the gene matches. The CDR3 runs 23 residues. The CDR3 DNA reads TGTGCCTGTGACCCGGTACTGGGGGATACGCGGGACCGCAAGGACGTTTACACCGATAAACTCATCTTT. This sequence encodes CACDPVLGDTRDRKDVYTDKLIF.

This clone was counted a few times. TCRdb pairs this DNA with a much larger clone's protein that differs at residue 11, likely a read error; the protein shown was translated from the DNA. V is TRDV2 and J is TRDJ1, with TRDD3 matching 9 bases. Per germline, CDR1 GEAIGNYY and CDR2 EKD. The CDR3 runs 14 residues. CDR3 sequence reads: CACDRLGESDILIF. The CDR3 DNA follows: TGTGCCTGTGACCGACTGGGGGAGTCCGATATACTCATCTTT.